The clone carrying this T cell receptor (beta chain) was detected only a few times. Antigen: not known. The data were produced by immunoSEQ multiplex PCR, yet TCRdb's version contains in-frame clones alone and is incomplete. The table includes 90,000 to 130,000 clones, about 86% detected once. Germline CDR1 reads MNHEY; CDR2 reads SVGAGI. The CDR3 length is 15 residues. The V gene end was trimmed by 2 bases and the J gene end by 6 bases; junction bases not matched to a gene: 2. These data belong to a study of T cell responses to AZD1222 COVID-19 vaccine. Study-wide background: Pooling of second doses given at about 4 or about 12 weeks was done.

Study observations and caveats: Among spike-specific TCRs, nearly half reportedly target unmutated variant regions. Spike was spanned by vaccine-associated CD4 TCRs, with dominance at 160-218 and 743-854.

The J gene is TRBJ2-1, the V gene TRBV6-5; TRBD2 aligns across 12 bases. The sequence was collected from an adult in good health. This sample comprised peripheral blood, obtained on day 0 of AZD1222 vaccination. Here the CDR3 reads CASSYGGLAGNEQFF. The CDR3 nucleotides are TGTGCCAGCAGTTACGGGGGACTAGCGGGCAATGAGCAGTTCTTC.